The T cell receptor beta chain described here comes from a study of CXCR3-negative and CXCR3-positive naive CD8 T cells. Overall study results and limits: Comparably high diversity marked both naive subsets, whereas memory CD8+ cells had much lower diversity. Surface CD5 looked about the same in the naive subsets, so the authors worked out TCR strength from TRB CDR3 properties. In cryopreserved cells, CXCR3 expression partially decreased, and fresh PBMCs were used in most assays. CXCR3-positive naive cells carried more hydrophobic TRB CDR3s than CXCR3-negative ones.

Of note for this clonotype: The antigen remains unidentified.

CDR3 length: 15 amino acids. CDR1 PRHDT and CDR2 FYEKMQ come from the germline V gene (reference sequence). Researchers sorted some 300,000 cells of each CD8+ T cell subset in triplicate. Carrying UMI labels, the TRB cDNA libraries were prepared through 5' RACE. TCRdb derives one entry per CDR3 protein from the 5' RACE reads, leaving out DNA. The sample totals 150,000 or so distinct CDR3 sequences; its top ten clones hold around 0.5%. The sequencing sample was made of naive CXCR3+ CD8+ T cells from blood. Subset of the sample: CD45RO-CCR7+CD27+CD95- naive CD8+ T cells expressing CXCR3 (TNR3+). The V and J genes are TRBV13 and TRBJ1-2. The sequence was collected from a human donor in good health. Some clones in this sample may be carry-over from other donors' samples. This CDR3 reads CASSLGGQDIYGYTF. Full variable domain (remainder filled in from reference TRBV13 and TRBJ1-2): AAGVIQSPRHLIKEKRETATLKCYPIPRHDTVYWYQQGPGQDPQFLISFYEKMQSDKGSIPDRFSAQQFSDYHSELNMSSLELGDSALYFCASSLGGQDIYGYTFGSGTRLTVV.